This note documents a single TCR beta chain sequence. CDR3 length: 15 residues. Trimming stripped 6 bases from V and 0 bases from J, with 15 bases between. CDR1 SGHTA and CDR2 FQGNSA come from the germline V gene. The sample is drawn from a study of blood T cell repertoires in COVID-19. Study in general: Sites in the United States, Italy and Spain provided acute and convalescent COVID-19 samples.

Authors' analysis steps: Amplification from reference gene primers served as the basis for estimated nucleated cell counts. Produced via immunoSEQ multiplex PCR; TCRdb's table is partial and in-frame only. From that table come the V and J calls and clone size; the DNA was used to work out D and trimming. The sample comprises a few hundred thousand clones, approximately 86% of which are singletons, and about 2.9% rests with the top ten. This TCR came from a human donor in a cohort sampled during active COVID-19. The sample consisted of peripheral blood. The V call is TRBV7-2, the J call TRBJ2-7; weak D call: TRBD2 (6 bases). CDR3 sequence: CASRLGPGSSYEQYF. The CDR3 DNA reads as TGTGCCAGCAGGCTAGGACCCGGGAGCTCCTACGAGCAGTACTTC.